This entry concerns a single TCR beta chain. This sample was included in a study of control samples from healthy donors and cancer patients. Measured with immunoSEQ multiplex PCR; TCRdb has only the in-frame clones, and not every one. This repertoire shows 90,000 or so clones, roughly 83% found once; its top ten account for 38%. Sequencing was done on a sample of PBMCs. This TCR derives from a man aged 65 to 85 with lung cancer.

The CDR3 is CATSERMEPQHF. The CDR3 DNA sequence: TGTGCCACCAGTGAGAGAATGGAGCCCCAGCATTTT. The V call is TRBV24-1, the J call TRBJ1-5, with D unresolved. The germline V and J ends were trimmed by 4 bases and 8 bases, with 8 bases remaining between them. CDR1 and CDR2 (germline): KGHDR, SFDVKD. CDR3 length: 12 residues.